This passage covers 7 T cell receptor beta chains from one sample sequenced in a study of metastatic and nonmetastatic thyroid tumors. TCRdb reanalyzed the PCR reads via MiXCR. The sample records approximately 50,000 clones, about 4% being singletons. Ahead of thyroid surgery, no patient had received treatment of any kind. Material for sequencing was blood. These receptors originate from a female donor with papillary thyroid cancer or a benign thyroid nodule (not recorded which). Some clones in this sample may be carry-over from other donors' samples.

The sample holds many counts of this clone. This same CDR3 is encoded by further DNA sequences in the sample. The V gene is TRBV11-3, the J gene TRBJ2-7; TRBD1 might be the D (6 bases). CDR1 and CDR2 from the germline V gene are SGHNT and YENEEA. The V and J ends lost 1 base and 2 bases respectively, with 21 bases between them. The CDR3 sequence is 18 residues long. The CDR3 bases are TGTGCCAGCAGCTTAGGGGACATCTATCGGACACAAACCTACGAGCAGTACTTC. The encoded protein is CASSLGDIYRTQTYEQYF. Based on the CDR3 plus reference TRBV11-3 and TRBJ2-7, the full variable domain is EAGVVQSPRYKIIEKKQPVAFWCNPISGHNTLYWYLQNLGQGPELLIRYENEEAVDDSQLPKDRFSAERLKGVDSTLKIQPAELGDSAVYLCASSLGDIYRTQTYEQYFGPGTRLTVT.

The chain carries TRBV5-1 and TRBJ2-1, with 7 bases aligning to TRBD2. Germline V gene data show CDR1 as SGHRS and CDR2 as YFSETQ. The CDR3 length is 15 residues. After removal of 0 bases from V and 6 bases from J, the junction contained 6 bases not matched to a gene. In nucleotides, the CDR3 is TGCGCCAGCAGCTTGGCTTCTAGCGGTCTCAATGAGCAGTTCTTC. Its protein is CASSLASSGLNEQFF.

This clone has more than one count but fewer than ten. The gene calls are TRBV14 and TRBJ2-3; D unresolved. The CDR3 totals 16 residues. V lost 2 bases and J lost 2, with 14 bases in between. CDR1 is SGHDN, CDR2 FVKESK, per germline. The CDR3 DNA follows: TGTGCCAGCAGCCAAAGGTATTGCATGACCACAGATACGCAGTATTTT. It is translated as CASSQRYCMTTDTQYF.

In its sample, this clone was seen many times. Other DNA sequences of this sample code for an identical CDR3. This sequence joins TRBV29-1 and TRBJ1-1, with 10 bases identical to TRBD1. Germline V gene sequence: CDR1 SQVTM, CDR2 ANQGSEA. The CDR3 covers 14 residues. Trimming removed 0 bases from V and 6 bases from J; junction bases left unmatched: 4. The CDR3 here is CSVEDLGTGAEAFF. In DNA, the CDR3 is TGCAGCGTTGAAGATCTAGGGACAGGGGCTGAAGCTTTCTTT.

The J gene is TRBJ2-7, the V gene TRBV6-2 or TRBV6-3; possible D gene TRBD2, 6 bases. Trimming left V 5 bases short and J 0 bases short, with 11 bases between. The CDR3 runs to 14 residues. Per germline, CDR1 MNHEY and CDR2 SVGEGT. CDR3 sequence reads: CASSSGWDSYEQYF. CDR3 in DNA: TGTGCCAGCAGTAGCGGGTGGGACTCCTACGAGCAGTACTTC.

This clone was observed many times. Other DNA sequences from this sample encode an identical CDR3 as well. The CDR3 loop reads CASRPPWTSGRASYEQYF. The DNA for the CDR3 is TGTGCCAGCAGGCCCCCCTGGACTAGCGGGAGGGCCAGCTACGAGCAGTACTTC. The genes are TRBV11-2 and TRBJ2-7; 15 bases are a match to TRBD2. V lost 6 bases and J lost 3; bases outside the gene matches: 12. The CDR3 is 18 amino acids. Germline CDR1 SGHAT, CDR2 FQNNGV.

This clone was seen more than once but under ten times. One junction end does not reproduce the germline sequence, and a read error may be involved. The V and J genes are TRBV12-3 or TRBV12-4 and TRBJ2-6; D tentatively reads TRBD1 or TRBD2 (5 bases each). This CDR3 has 16 residues. The CDR3 sequence is CASSPETDSGANVPTF. The CDR3 bases are TGTGCCAGCAGCCCCGAAACGGACTCTGGGGCCAACGTCCCGACTTTC.